Below, 13 T cell receptor beta chains from the same sample are listed, as sequenced in a study of response to subunit inactivated influenza vaccine. TCRdb re-called the RT-PCR reads with MiXCR, one entry per CDR3 protein. The sample has about 780,000 distinct CDR3 sequences; around 18% are singletons. The sequencing here drew on PBMCs from blood, taken 5 days after vaccination. The source of these receptors is a man in his fifties or sixties who received an inactivated influenza vaccine.

V gene TRBV21-1 combines with J gene TRBJ2-2; TRBD2, as called in the table, went unchecked against the DNA. TRBV21-1 is shown as a pseudogene. The CDR3 covers 18 residues. The CDR3 loop reads CASGPKRGTSGNTGELFF. Here the CDR3 DNA reads TGTGCCAGCGGCCCTAAAAGAGGCACTAGCGGGAACACCGGGGAGCTGTTTTTT.

V usage is TRBV6-1 and J usage is TRBJ2-3; D is uncertain. The V and J ends lost 6 bases and 2 bases respectively, with 18 bases between them. The germline V gene has CDR1 MNHNS and CDR2 SASEGT. The CDR3 has 16 residues. The CDR3, as DNA: TGTGCCAGCAGGCCCATCGGTGAATCACTCACAGATACGCAGTATTTT. Protein sequence: CASRPIGESLTDTQYF.

This clonotype was counted many times. This rearrangement joins TRBV20-1 to TRBJ2-5; a possible D gene is TRBD1 (6 bases). The CDR3 covers 15 residues. Germline V CDR1 and CDR2: DFQATT, SNEGSKA (reference sequence). Trimming removed 8 bases from V and 5 bases from J, with 24 bases in between. This chain's CDR3 is CSTTAGQGFGETQYF. As DNA, the CDR3 is TGCAGTACCACCGCCGGTCAGGGGTTCGGGGAGACCCAGTACTTC.

V and J are TRBV20-1 and TRBJ2-3; 10 nucleotides align to TRBD2. Trimming at V came to 3 bases and at J to 2 bases, leaving 8 bases not matched to a gene. Germline lookup yields CDR1 DFQATT and CDR2 SNEGSKA (reference sequence). The CDR3 loop spans 16 amino acids. CDR3 protein: CSASDWTSGPTDTQYF. CDR3 nucleotides: TGCAGTGCTAGCGACTGGACTAGCGGCCCCACAGATACGCAGTATTTT.

The gene calls are TRBV11-1 and TRBJ2-3; 10 bases agree with TRBD2. V shed 2 bases and J 7 bases; nucleotides not matched to a gene: 18. Per the germline V gene, CDR1 is SGHAT and CDR2 is FQDESV (reference sequence). The CDR3 runs to 19 residues. Here the CDR3 reads CASSLLRLGSGGAIHTQYF. In DNA form, the CDR3 reads TGTGCCAGCAGCTTATTGCGCCTGGGGAGCGGGGGGGCCATCCATACGCAGTATTTT.

This clonotype was observed a handful of times. This rearrangement joins TRBV9 to TRBJ1-1; D is undetermined. V was clipped by 3 bases and J by 8 bases, with 14 bases between them. This CDR3 has 13 amino acids. The germline V gene has CDR1 SGDLS and CDR2 YYNGEE. CDR3 bases: TGTGCCAGCAGCGGACCGCTGGCTCAGGAAGCTTTCTTT. Translation gives CASSGPLAQEAFF.

V is TRBV5-1 and J is TRBJ2-5; D is undetermined. The germline CDR1 and CDR2 sequences are SGHRS and YFSETQ. V gave up 0 bases and J gave up 1 base, with 10 bases separating them. The CDR3 consists of 15 residues. This CDR3 is CASSLGASSQETQYF. In DNA, the CDR3 is TGCGCCAGCAGCTTGGGCGCCAGTTCCCAAGAGACCCAGTACTTC.

This clonotype was detected a few times. The chain joins TRBV10-2 to TRBJ2-3; 10 bases agree with TRBD2. The V segment lost 3 bases and the J segment 6 bases; nucleotides outside the gene matches: 6. Germline V CDR1 and CDR2: WSHSY, SAAADI. The CDR3 has 15 amino acids. The CDR3: CASSDLAGARDTQYF. CDR3 nucleotides: TGCGCCAGCAGTGACCTAGCGGGGGCCCGGGATACGCAGTATTTT.

The chain recombines TRBV20-1 with TRBJ2-5; 8 bases agree with TRBD1. CDR1 and CDR2 from the germline V gene are DFQATT and SNEGSKA (reference sequence). The V and J ends lost 4 bases and 1 base, in that order; junction bases with no gene match: 5. The CDR3 has 14 amino acids. CDR3 bases: TGCAGTGCTACCAGGACAGGGCGCCAAGAGACCCAGTACTTC. Its protein is CSATRTGRQETQYF.

The chain couples TRBV3-1 to TRBJ1-4; the D gene is possibly TRBD1 (5 bases). The V end lost 4 bases, the J end lost 0 bases, and 18 bases lay between the germline ends. This CDR3 spans 18 amino acids. Germline V gene sequence: CDR1 LGHDT, CDR2 YNNKEL (reference sequence). The CDR3 nucleotides are TGTGCCAGCAGCCCATCGGGGCAGGGTGGGGCAACTAATGAAAAACTGTTTTTT. It codes for CASSPSGQGGATNEKLFF.

This clonotype has a handful of counts. This rearrangement joins TRBV20-1 to TRBJ2-2; 14 bases map to TRBD2. In germline, CDR1 is DFQATT, CDR2 SNEGSKA (reference sequence). V was pared by 3 bases and J by 7 bases, with 7 bases of the junction left unmatched. CDR3 length: 16 residues. CDR3 coding DNA: TGCAGTGCTAGGGGACTAGCGGGAGTGGATATCGGGGAGCTGTTTTTT. Translating gives CSARGLAGVDIGELFF.

This chain joins TRBV9 and TRBJ2-1, with 8 bases that match TRBD2. The CDR3 runs to 15 residues. Germline trimming cut 1 base from V and 3 bases from J; bases unmatched to any gene: 3. CDR1 and CDR2 (germline): SGDLS, YYNGEE. The CDR3 protein is CASSVTGTSYNEQFF. CDR3 DNA sequence: TGTGCCAGCAGCGTAACCGGGACTAGCTACAATGAGCAGTTCTTC. Full variable domain (remainder filled in from reference TRBV9 and TRBJ2-1): DSGVTQTPKHLITATGQRVTLRCSPRSGDLSVYWYQQSLDQGLQFLIQYYNGEERAKGNILERFSAQQFPDLHSELNLSSLELGDSALYFCASSVTGTSYNEQFFGPGTRLTVL.

This clonotype was seen only a few times. The CDR3 sequence: CSARISGALGQPQHF. The CDR3 DNA reads as TGCAGTGCTAGGATTTCGGGGGCGCTAGGTCAGCCCCAGCATTTT. The rearrangement links TRBV20-1 to TRBJ1-5; perhaps TRBD1 as D (6 bases). V dropped 3 bases and J dropped 6 bases, with 18 bases sitting between them. The germline gives CDR1 DFQATT, CDR2 SNEGSKA (reference sequence). This CDR3 is built from 15 residues.